This T cell receptor beta chain was captured in a study of OX40 agonist ivuxolimab in advanced cancers. Study-wide background: Patients received the agonistic anti-OX40 (CD134) antibody ivuxolimab. Head and neck, renal cell, melanoma or hepatocellular carcinoma were the cancers that dose-escalation patients had. General study results and limits: At 0.1 to 3.0 mg/kg and by week 6, clonal expansion occurred in CD4+ and CD8+ blood T cells.

TCRdb's table, derived via immunoSEQ multiplex PCR, lists solely in-frame clones and lacks some. The table shows around 26,000 clones, with roughly 73% occurring only once. The V end was cut by 0 bases, the J end by 0 bases, with 10 bases between. The CDR3 runs to 15 residues. CDR1 is SGHKS, CDR2 YYEKEE, per germline (reference sequence). This clone was recorded many times. As yet, its antigen is unknown. V gene TRBV5-5 combines with J gene TRBJ2-7; a possible D gene is TRBD2 (5 bases). Sequencing was performed on CD4+ or CD8+ T cells sorted from blood, taken in a trial of the OX40 agonist ivuxolimab. The TCR was taken from an adult with an advanced solid tumor such as melanoma, head and neck, liver or kidney cancer. DNA of the CDR3: TGTGCCAGCAGCTTGGTCGGGGTTCCCTCCTACGAGCAGTACTTC. Amino acids: CASSLVGVPSYEQYF.